This record covers a single T cell receptor (beta chain). In the original workflow: Nucleated cell number was recorded as an estimate derived from reference gene primer amplification. The data were produced by immunoSEQ multiplex PCR, yet TCRdb's version contains in-frame clones alone and is incomplete. Clone size and the V and J calls come from that table; the DNA yielded D and trimming. Of more than 110,000 clones listed, 76% were seen once; the top ten hold under 6%. This sample was included in a study of blood T cell repertoires in COVID-19. For the study at large: Material from acute and convalescent COVID-19 was sourced from the United States, Italy and Spain. T cells, B-cell-depleted T cells, or PBMCs provided the cDNA or gDNA that served as material.

This CDR3 is built from 12 residues. V dropped 10 bases and J dropped 0 bases, with 9 bases sitting between them. The V gene's germline CDR1 is MNHEY and CDR2 SVGAGI. The TCR sequence derives from a woman of 80 years or more with active or convalescent COVID-19. This chain uses TRBV6-5 with TRBJ1-1; D is unclear. Sequencing was done on a sample of peripheral blood. DNA for the CDR3: TGTGCCACCAATAGAGTGAACACTGAAGCTTTCTTT. Translation gives CATNRVNTEAFF.